This T cell receptor beta chain was identified in a study of regulatory T cells in long-lasting Graves disease. Study summary: Recently diagnosed Graves' patients had received antithyroid drugs for under 3 months.

Study-level points and caveats: Persistent disease exhibited a predilection for TRBV28, TRBJ1-2 and TRBJ2-5. Persistent patients shared more public clonotypes (about 2,700) than newly diagnosed patients (about 1,000).

To make TCR beta libraries, researchers used iRepertoire HTBI primers and Arm-PCR of CDR3 regions. One entry per CDR3 protein results from TCRdb running MiXCR on the multiplex PCR reads. The sample lists 300,000 to 400,000 distinct CDR3 sequences, about 18% seen once, with less than 40% in the top ten. The germline V gene encodes CDR1 GTSNPN and CDR2 SVGIG (reference sequence). This CDR3 is built from 12 residues. For this clonotype: Its antigen is undetermined.

As for time point: newly diagnosed GD, antithyroid drugs for less than 3 months. After RNA was extracted from PBMCs, the TCR library was made from it. Patients came through an endocrinology department, and that department was in Xi'an, China. The sample here was peripheral blood mononuclear cells (PBMCs), taken at new diagnosis, from a patient treated with antithyroid drugs. The sequence derives from a female donor with Graves disease. The chain is built from TRBV30 and TRBJ1-1, with D unresolved. The CDR3 coding sequence is TGTGCTGGCGAGACACCGAACACTGAAGCTTTCTTT. This sequence encodes CAGETPNTEAFF.